These T cell receptor beta chains were read from a single sample in a study of graft-versus-host responses after intestinal transplantation. Data came from immunoSEQ multiplex PCR; TCRdb stores just in-frame clones and leaves some out. The sample has tens of thousands of clones; 80% to 95% are singletons. What these receptors recognize is not known. The material sequenced was unstimulated CD4+ T cells sorted from spleen or lymph node cells, taken before intestinal transplant. The receptors stem from a human donor who received an intestinal transplant. Both conserved end residues are part of each CDR3. The D gene is left open where the match is weak. A clone size is listed for some rows: how often the clone was seen (once, few, many), or a class if it is expanded.

>.|14|TRBJ2-4|.|TRBV14
CASSQVGGWNIQYF
TGTGCCAGCAGCCAAGTCGGAGGTTGGAACATTCAGTACTTC
>.|14|TRBJ1-2|.|TRBV6-1
CASSEARPGSGYTF
TGTGCCAGCAGTGAAGCGCGGCCAGGGAGTGGCTACACCTTC
>.|13|TRBJ2-7|TRBD1|TRBV30
CAWSGQGPYEQYF
TGTGCCTGGAGCGGACAGGGCCCCTACGAGCAGTACTTC
>.|17|TRBJ2-1|.|TRBV6-1
CASSEALWPPDYNEQFF
TGTGCCAGCAGTGAAGCGCTATGGCCGCCCGACTACAATGAGCAGTTCTTC
>.|14|TRBJ2-5|.|TRBV19
CASSIDVVQETQYF
TGTGCCAGTAGTATAGATGTGGTCCAAGAGACCCAGTACTTC
>.|12|TRBJ2-7|.|TRBV6-5
CASSRTGGEQYF
TGTGCCAGCAGCCGCACTGGTGGCGAGCAGTACTTC
>.|16|TRBJ2-7|.|TRBV9
CASSVDPLDSSYEQYF
TGTGCCAGCAGCGTAGACCCCTTGGACAGCTCCTACGAGCAGTACTTC
>once|14|TRBJ1-4|.|TRBV7-2
CASSLDRDEGKLFF
TGTGCCAGCAGCTTAGACCGGGATGAAGGGAAACTGTTTTTT
>.|14|TRBJ2-3|.|TRBV5-5
CASSFGLPTDTQYF
TGTGCCAGCAGCTTCGGACTACCCACAGATACGCAGTATTTT
>.|16|TRBJ2-5|TRBD2|TRBV7-9
CASSTGLAERGETQYF
TGTGCCAGCAGCACGGGACTAGCGGAGCGAGGAGAGACCCAGTACTTC
>.|15|TRBJ2-6|.|TRBV11-2
CASRSTSSGANVLTF
TGTGCCAGCAGGAGTACCAGCTCTGGGGCCAACGTCCTGACTTTC
>once|22|TRBJ2-1|TRBD2|TRBV18
CASSPLFIAGLAGLSSYNEQFF
TGTGCCAGCTCACCACTATTTATCGCGGGACTAGCGGGTCTTAGCTCCTACAATGAGCAGTTCTTC
>.|12|TRBJ2-7|TRBD1|TRBV29-1
CSVRDSSYEQYF
TGCAGCGTCCGGGACAGTTCCTACGAGCAGTACTTC
>.|15|TRBJ2-7|TRBD2|TRBV14
CASSQVLAGLYEQYF
TGTGCCAGCAGCCAAGTCCTAGCGGGACTGTACGAGCAGTACTTC
>.|16|TRBJ2-5|TRBD2|TRBV5-6
CASSLGLPGLQETQYF
TGTGCCAGCAGCTTGGGACTACCGGGACTACAAGAGACCCAGTACTTC
>.|15|TRBJ1-2|TRBD1|TRBV30
CAWSVRWDSNYGYTF
TGTGCCTGGAGTGTAAGGTGGGACAGCAACTATGGCTACACCTTC
>few|19|TRBJ1-5|TRBD1|TRBV5-6
CASSLLRQGAGEGNQPQHF
TGTGCCAGCAGCTTATTGAGACAGGGGGCGGGAGAGGGCAATCAGCCCCAGCATTTT
>.|16|TRBJ2-7|TRBD2|TRBV27
CASSFGYGTSSYEQYF
TGTGCCAGCAGTTTTGGCTACGGGACTAGCTCCTACGAGCAGTACTTC
>few|15|TRBJ2-3|TRBD1|TRBV6-5
CASRVHRGATDTQYF
TGTGCCAGCAGGGTCCACAGGGGGGCTACAGATACGCAGTATTTT
>.|11|TRBJ2-1|.|TRBV20-1
CSARDLNEQFF
TGCAGTGCTAGAGATCTAAATGAGCAGTTCTTC
>few|13|TRBJ2-2|.|TRBV6-1
CASSEALPGELFF
TGTGCCAGCAGTGAAGCACTCCCCGGGGAGCTGTTTTTT
>.|14|TRBJ2-7|.|TRBV30
CAWSPPWGGLEQYF
TGTGCCTGGAGTCCCCCCTGGGGGGGGCTCGAGCAGTACTTC
>.|13|TRBJ2-1|.|TRBV28
CASASLGHNEQFF
TGTGCCAGCGCCTCCCTAGGTCACAATGAGCAGTTCTTC
>.|12|TRBJ2-1|.|TRBV4-1
CASSHAYNEQFF
TGCGCCAGCAGCCACGCCTACAATGAGCAGTTCTTC
>.|17|TRBJ1-2|TRBD1|TRBV27
CASSLTPSQGANYGYTF
TGTGCCAGCAGTTTAACCCCATCACAGGGGGCTAACTATGGCTACACCTTC
>.|16|TRBJ2-1|TRBD2|TRBV28
CAGGRGSTRSNNEQFF
TGTGCCGGGGGGAGGGGTTCAACAAGATCCAACAATGAGCAGTTCTTC
>.|15|TRBJ1-2|TRBD1|TRBV7-2
CASSLARTGEGGYTF
TGTGCCAGCAGCTTAGCCCGGACAGGGGAGGGAGGCTACACCTTC
>few|14|TRBJ1-2|.|TRBV19
CASSPSGERNGYTF
TGTGCCAGTAGTCCGTCAGGGGAAAGGAATGGCTACACCTTC
>.|18|TRBJ1-2|TRBD1|TRBV18
CASSPEPLRGRGAYGYTF
TGTGCCAGCTCACCAGAACCCCTCAGGGGGCGCGGGGCCTATGGCTACACCTTC
>once|17|TRBJ2-1|.|TRBV7-9
CASSLPLSAGLYNEQFF
TGTGCCAGCAGCCTCCCCCTATCGGCGGGCCTTTACAATGAGCAGTTCTTC
>.|12|TRBJ1-1|.|TRBV6-1
CASSDYRAEAFF
TGTGCCAGCAGTGACTATCGTGCTGAAGCTTTCTTT
>.|17|TRBJ1-2|.|TRBV9
CASSPGSSRADNYGYTF
TGTGCCAGCAGCCCCGGTTCTTCACGGGCCGATAACTATGGCTACACCTTC
>.|14|TRBJ1-1|.|TRBV28
CASSPVGGSTEAFF
TGTGCCAGCAGTCCGGTGGGGGGGAGCACTGAAGCTTTCTTT
>few|15|TRBJ1-1|TRBD1|TRBV5-6
CASSYTRTGGTEAFF
TGTGCCAGCAGCTACACCAGAACAGGGGGAACTGAAGCTTTCTTT
>.|15|TRBJ2-1|TRBD2|TRBV5-1
CASSIAGEAYNEQFF
TGCGCCAGCAGTATAGCGGGAGAGGCCTACAATGAGCAGTTCTTC
>.|16|TRBJ2-5|.|TRBV5-1
CASSFHWGKGQETQYF
TGCGCCAGCAGCTTTCACTGGGGAAAGGGGCAAGAGACCCAGTACTTC